These 30 T cell receptor beta chains share one sample of origin, sequenced in a study of blood T cell repertoires in COVID-19. Assay: immunoSEQ multiplex PCR; the TCRdb copy retains only in-frame clones and omits some. This table has a few hundred thousand clones, around 90% appearing once. Sequenced: PBMCs or T cells enriched from blood (not recorded which). These receptors were collected from a woman between 25 and 40 years old who had recovered from COVID-19.

The genes are TRBV5-1 and TRBJ2-3; 16 bases fit TRBD2. V lost 5 bases to trimming and J lost 2 bases; unmatched junction nucleotides: 5. Per the germline V gene, CDR1 is SGHRS and CDR2 is YFSETQ. There are 17 residues in the CDR3. The CDR3 DNA follows: TGCGCCAGCAGGTTTGGGACTAGCGGGAGGGCCACAGATACGCAGTATTTT. Its protein is CASRFGTSGRATDTQYF.

V usage is TRBV9 and J usage is TRBJ2-2; TRBD2 might be the D (5 bases). Germline V lookup: CDR1 SGDLS, CDR2 YYNGEE. V was shortened by 6 bases and J by 6 bases, with 9 bases between the two germline ends. The CDR3 consists of 12 residues. DNA of the CDR3: TGTGCCAGCAACGGCGGGCCCGGGGAGCTGTTTTTT. Translation: CASNGGPGELFF.

This sequence joins TRBV21-1 and TRBJ2-7; the D segment call TRBD2 is taken from the table without a DNA check. TRBV21-1 is a pseudogene. The CDR3 has 14 amino acids. The CDR3 DNA is TGTGCCAGCAGTGTCGGGTCTAGTGGATGGGTACGGTACTTC. Its protein product is CASSVGSSGWVRYF.

The chain joins TRBV7-2 to TRBJ2-7, with 12 bases fitting TRBD2. This CDR3 is built from 15 residues. Unmatched junction bases numbered 9, after V lost 8 bases and J lost 4 bases. Looked up from germline, CDR1 is SGHTA and CDR2 is FQGNSA. CDR3 sequence (DNA): TGTGCCAGCCGCTCTAGCGGGGGGGTCGGGTACGAGCAGTACTTC. This translates into CASRSSGGVGYEQYF. Combining the CDR3 with reference TRBV7-2 and TRBJ2-7 gives the whole variable domain GAGVSQSPSNKVTEKGKDVELRCDPISGHTALYWYRQSLGQGLEFLIYFQGNSAPDKSGLPSDRFSAERTGGSVSTLTIQRTQQEDSAVYLCASRSSGGVGYEQYFGPGTRLTVT.

The chain uses TRBV19 and TRBJ2-1; no clear D gene. V lost 4 bases and J lost 4, with 17 bases in between. Germline V gene lookup returns CDR1 LNHDA and CDR2 SQIVND (reference sequence). The CDR3 contains 16 residues. This chain's CDR3 is CASSKTPTDGYNEQFF. CDR3 in DNA: TGTGCCAGTAGTAAAACCCCGACCGACGGGTACAATGAGCAGTTCTTC.

The CDR3 bases are TGTGCCAGCAGCGCGGGAGGGGCCCTCACAGATACGCAGTATTTT. Its translation is CASSAGGALTDTQYF. The chain carries TRBV11-3 and TRBJ2-3; 9 bases fit TRBD2. J was trimmed by 2 bases and V by 5 bases; bases with no gene match: 5. CDR1 is SGHNT, CDR2 YENEEA, per germline. The CDR3 is 15 amino acids.

This clone was seen only once. The chain carries TRBV3-1 (or the pseudogene TRBV3-2) and TRBJ1-1; no reliable D call. The CDR3 has 15 residues. V lost 2 bases and J lost 3, with 13 bases in between. Per germline, CDR1 LGHDT and CDR2 YNNKEL (reference sequence). This chain's CDR3 is CASSQSTTRYTEAFF. The CDR3 region has the DNA TGTGCCAGCAGCCAATCGACGACTAGGTACACTGAAGCTTTCTTT.

J is TRBJ2-1 and V is TRBV28, with TRBD2 identical over 8 bases. Per germline, CDR1 MDHEN and CDR2 SYDVKM. This CDR3 spans 17 amino acids. The V and J ends lost 6 bases and 7 bases, in that order; junction bases with no gene match: 17. CDR3 DNA sequence: TGTGCCAGCAGCCCCGTCGGGTCCAGCGGGAGAAGTAATGAGCAGTTCTTC. Its translation: CASSPVGSSGRSNEQFF.

The chain carries TRBV24-1 and TRBJ2-1; 12 positions match TRBD2. V lost 4 bases, J lost 8 bases, and 11 bases stayed unmatched. The CDR3 extends over 17 amino acids. The germline V gene encodes CDR1 KGHDR and CDR2 SFDVKD. The CDR3 protein is CATSDLTGLAGRDEQFF. The CDR3 bases are TGTGCCACCAGTGACCTAACCGGACTAGCGGGGAGGGATGAGCAGTTCTTC.

The chain carries TRBV7-2 and TRBJ2-3, with a weak D call TRBD2 (6 bases). The CDR3 has 14 amino acids. V dropped 1 base and J dropped 3 bases, with 8 bases sitting between them. Germline loops: CDR1 SGHTA, CDR2 FQGNSA. CDR3 coding DNA: TGTGCCAGCAGCTTAGGACTAGGAACAGATACGCAGTATTTT. It yields the protein CASSLGLGTDTQYF.

J is TRBJ2-1 and V is TRBV2, with D tentatively TRBD2 (6 bases). The ends were cut back, 8 bases at V and 4 bases at J, with 12 bases in the middle. The germline CDR1 and CDR2 sequences are SNHLY and FYNNEI. The CDR3 spans 13 residues. CDR3 loop: CASGTRPYNEQFF. CDR3 coding DNA: TGTGCCAGCGGGACTCGTCCATACAATGAGCAGTTCTTC.

The chain couples TRBV2 to TRBJ1-5, with 7 bases identical to TRBD1. V was pared by 8 bases and J by 5 bases, with 6 bases of the junction left unmatched. Germline CDR1 reads SNHLY; CDR2 reads FYNNEI. CDR3 length: 13 residues. As DNA, the CDR3 is TGTGCCAGCGGACAGGACCTCGATCAGCCCCAGCATTTT. Its translation is CASGQDLDQPQHF.

This clone was picked up one time. V usage is TRBV6-1 and J usage is TRBJ1-6; 8 bases are shared with TRBD1. The CDR3 loop spans 17 amino acids. J was trimmed by 9 bases and V by 3 bases; bases with no gene match: 13. Looked up from germline, CDR1 is MNHNS and CDR2 is SASEGT. The CDR3 loop reads CASSEGYWNRGFSPLHF. The CDR3 DNA reads as TGTGCCAGCAGTGAGGGGTACTGGAACAGGGGGTTTTCACCCCTCCACTTT.

The V gene is TRBV6-5, the J gene TRBJ1-1; TRBD1 agrees at 9 bases. The germline V gene encodes CDR1 MNHEY and CDR2 SVGAGI. V dropped 0 bases and J dropped 11; count of bases not matched to a gene: 4. This CDR3 is built from 13 residues. CDR3 coding DNA: TGTGCCAGCAGTTACTCGCGACAGGGGGTCGCTTTCTTT. Protein product: CASSYSRQGVAFF.

There are a few counts of this clone. The genes are TRBV7-2 and TRBJ1-2; no clear D gene. CDR1 SGHTA and CDR2 FQGNSA come from the germline V gene. Trimming removed 0 bases from V and 6 bases from J, with 14 bases in between. The CDR3 runs 15 residues. The CDR3 bases are TGTGCCAGCAGCTTAGCGCGCGGGTCTTTCGATGGCTACACCTTC. Its protein is CASSLARGSFDGYTF.

The genes are TRBV9 and TRBJ1-1; tentatively, D is TRBD1 (6 bases). The V end lost 4 bases, the J end lost 4 bases, and 17 bases lay between the germline ends. The CDR3 spans 15 residues. Germline V gene lookup returns CDR1 SGDLS and CDR2 YYNGEE. The CDR3 protein is CASSNYGQPGTEAFF. DNA for the CDR3: TGTGCCAGCAGCAACTACGGACAGCCGGGCACTGAAGCTTTCTTT.

The chain employs TRBV28 and TRBJ1-3, with D possibly being TRBD1 (5 bases). Germline CDR1 reads MDHEN; CDR2 reads SYDVKM. The CDR3 runs 14 residues. Trimming stripped 6 bases from V and 2 bases from J, with 11 bases between. This CDR3 reads CASRNQGAGNTIYF. The DNA of the CDR3 is TGTGCCAGCAGAAATCAGGGTGCTGGAAACACCATATATTTT.

This clone has just one count. The rearrangement links TRBV18 to TRBJ1-2, with 7 bases aligning to TRBD1. Germline V CDR1 and CDR2: KGHSH, LQKENI. CDR3 length equals 14 residues. V shed 8 bases and J 7 bases; nucleotides not matched to a gene: 13. The CDR3 reads CASRTSGQPSGYTF. The CDR3, as DNA: TGTGCCAGCCGAACTTCGGGACAGCCCAGTGGCTACACCTTC.

The chain recombines TRBV19 with TRBJ1-1; possibly TRBD1 for D (5 bases). CDR3 length: 16 residues. Per the germline V gene, CDR1 is LNHDA and CDR2 is SQIVND (reference sequence). V was shortened by 10 bases and J by 1 base, with 22 bases between the two germline ends. CDR3 in amino acids: CATTWGTGLTNTEAFF. The CDR3 nucleotides read TGTGCCACAACCTGGGGGACGGGACTGACGAACACTGAAGCTTTCTTT.

The chain links TRBV3-1 (or the pseudogene TRBV3-2) to TRBJ2-1; maybe TRBD1 (5 bases). CDR1 is LGHDT and CDR2 is YNNKEL in the germline V gene (reference sequence). This CDR3 has 17 amino acids. V lost 0 bases, J lost 0 bases, and 12 bases lay in between. The CDR3 sequence is CASSQEGLSSSYNEQFF. CDR3 DNA sequence: TGTGCCAGCAGCCAAGAGGGGCTGTCGAGCTCCTACAATGAGCAGTTCTTC.

The rearrangement joins TRBV7-2 to TRBJ2-5; 8 bases are shared with TRBD1. CDR1 is SGHTA and CDR2 is FQGNSA in the germline V gene. The CDR3 spans 14 residues. J was trimmed by 5 bases and V by 5 bases; bases with no gene match: 7. The CDR3 loop is CASSQTTGGETQYF. CDR3 nucleotides: TGTGCCAGCAGCCAAACCACAGGGGGGGAGACCCAGTACTTC.

The chain combines TRBV5-1 with TRBJ2-2; D not certain. Between the trimmed V and J ends, which lost 1 base and 0 bases, there was a span of 13 bases. Per germline, CDR1 SGHRS and CDR2 YFSETQ. The CDR3 runs to 17 residues. CDR3 residues: CASSLTATTANTGELFF. The CDR3 DNA sequence: TGCGCCAGCAGCTTGACAGCTACAACCGCGAACACCGGGGAGCTGTTTTTT.

The rearrangement links TRBV7-6 to TRBJ2-5, with 8 bases matching TRBD2. CDR3 length equals 13 residues. Per the germline V gene, CDR1 is SGHVS and CDR2 is FNYEAQ. With 8 bases clipped from V and 1 base from J, the junction kept 3 bases outside the gene matches. In nucleotides, the CDR3 is TGTGCCAGCGGACTAGCAGTCCAAGAGACCCAGTACTTC. This encodes CASGLAVQETQYF.

The chain recombines TRBV28 with TRBJ1-2; D ambiguous. This CDR3 region has 11 residues. V was shortened by 10 bases and J by 4 bases, with 10 bases between the two germline ends. From germline, CDR1 is MDHEN and CDR2 SYDVKM. CDR3 bases: TGTGCCATAGGAGGTGGCTATGGCTACACCTTC. It encodes CAIGGGYGYTF.

J is TRBJ1-1 and V is TRBV7-2; D is uncertain. CDR1 SGHTA and CDR2 FQGNSA come from the germline V gene. V was shortened by 3 bases and J by 0 bases, with 8 bases between the two germline ends. The CDR3 consists of 14 residues. DNA of the CDR3: TGTGCCAGCAGCTTCCCACAGTTGAACACTGAAGCTTTCTTT. This translates into CASSFPQLNTEAFF.

The chain carries TRBV28 and TRBJ1-1; D uncertain. V shed 6 bases and J shed 1 base, with 15 bases lying between them. Germline CDR1 MDHEN, CDR2 SYDVKM. This CDR3 has 15 amino acids. The CDR3 protein is CASRIPVAGNTEAFF. The CDR3, as DNA: TGTGCCAGCAGGATACCCGTGGCGGGGAACACTGAAGCTTTCTTT. The complete variable domain, with remaining parts taken from reference TRBV28 and TRBJ1-1, reads DVKVTQSSRYLVKRTGEKVFLECVQDMDHENMFWYRQDPGLGLRLIYFSYDVKMKEKGDIPEGYSVSREKKERFSLILESASTNQTSMYLCASRIPVAGNTEAFFGQGTRLTVV.

This chain links TRBV25-1 with TRBJ2-7, with TRBD1 matching over 7 bases. The trim removed 3 bases at V and 6 bases at J, leaving 14 bases unmatched. Germline CDR1 MGHDK, CDR2 SYGVNS. The CDR3 is made up of 16 amino acids. The CDR3 bases are TGTGCCAGCAGTGACCCTATTGACAGGGCGGTCGGCGAGCAGTACTTC. It specifies CASSDPIDRAVGEQYF.

The chain couples TRBV6-5 to TRBJ2-7, with 7 bases aligning to TRBD1. CDR3 length: 14 amino acids. Per the germline V gene, CDR1 is MNHEY and CDR2 is SVGAGI. J lost 2 bases, V lost 6 bases, and 7 bases had no gene match. CDR3 bases: TGTGCCAGCAGCGCGACAGGGACCCCCTACGAGCAGTACTTC. It yields the protein CASSATGTPYEQYF.

The rearrangement uses TRBV7-2 and TRBJ1-6, with TRBD1 identical over 7 bases. The CDR3 runs 14 residues. The germline CDR1 and CDR2 sequences are SGHTA and FQGNSA. V lost 5 bases to trimming and J lost 9 bases; unmatched junction nucleotides: 7. The CDR3 protein is CASSNPPGGSPLHF. DNA of the CDR3: TGTGCCAGCAGCAATCCTCCAGGGGGTTCACCCCTCCACTTT.

The chain uses TRBV7-3 and TRBJ2-2; D is unclear. The CDR3 has 16 residues. Trimming shortened V by 5 bases and J by 2 bases, and 15 bases separated the two germline ends. CDR1 and CDR2 (germline): SGHTA, FQGTGA. This chain's CDR3 is CASSPPSGGNTGELFF. The DNA for the CDR3 is TGTGCCAGCAGCCCCCCAAGTGGCGGAAACACCGGGGAGCTGTTTTTT.